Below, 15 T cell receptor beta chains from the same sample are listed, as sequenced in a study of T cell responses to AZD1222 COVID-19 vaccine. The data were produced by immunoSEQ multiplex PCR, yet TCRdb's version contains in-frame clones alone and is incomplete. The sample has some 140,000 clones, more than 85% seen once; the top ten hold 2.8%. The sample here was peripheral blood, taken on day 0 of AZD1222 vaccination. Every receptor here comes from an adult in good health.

The CDR3 bases are TGTGCCAGCAGTTACGGCGGGTACGGCTACACCTTC. It is translated as CASSYGGYGYTF. This chain connects TRBV6-2 or TRBV6-3 to TRBJ1-2; D not resolved. This CDR3 contains 12 residues. CDR1 and CDR2 (germline): MNHEY, SVGEGT. Trimming took 2 bases from V and 8 from J, leaving 9 bases between them.

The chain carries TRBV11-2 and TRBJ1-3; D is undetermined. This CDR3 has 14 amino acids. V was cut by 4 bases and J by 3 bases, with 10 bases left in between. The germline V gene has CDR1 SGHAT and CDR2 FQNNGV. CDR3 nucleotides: TGTGCCAGCAGCTCCGGCAGTGTTGGAAACACCATATATTTT. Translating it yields CASSSGSVGNTIYF.

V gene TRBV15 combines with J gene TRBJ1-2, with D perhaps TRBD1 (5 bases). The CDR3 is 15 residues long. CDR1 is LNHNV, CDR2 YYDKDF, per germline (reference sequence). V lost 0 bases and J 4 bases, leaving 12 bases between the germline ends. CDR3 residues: CATSRERGGSYGYTF. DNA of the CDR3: TGTGCCACCAGCAGAGAGCGGGGGGGGAGCTATGGCTACACCTTC.

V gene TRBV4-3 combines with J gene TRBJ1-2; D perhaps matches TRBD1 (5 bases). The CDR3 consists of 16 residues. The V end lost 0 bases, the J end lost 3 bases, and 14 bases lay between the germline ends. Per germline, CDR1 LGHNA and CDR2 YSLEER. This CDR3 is CASSQDIRVQHYGYTF. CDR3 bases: TGCGCCAGCAGCCAAGATATCAGGGTCCAACACTATGGCTACACCTTC.

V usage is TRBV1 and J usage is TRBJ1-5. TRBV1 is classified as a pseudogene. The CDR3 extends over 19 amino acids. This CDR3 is CTSSQDRTPRLGGNQPQHF. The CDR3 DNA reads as TGCACCAGCAGCCAAGATCGAACCCCCCGCCTTGGCGGAAATCAGCCCCAGCATTTT.

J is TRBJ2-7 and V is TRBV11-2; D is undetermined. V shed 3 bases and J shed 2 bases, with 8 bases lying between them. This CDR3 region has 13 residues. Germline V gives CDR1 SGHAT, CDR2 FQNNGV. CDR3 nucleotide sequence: TGTGCCAGCAGCTTGAAGTCCGCCTACGAGCAGTACTTC. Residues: CASSLKSAYEQYF. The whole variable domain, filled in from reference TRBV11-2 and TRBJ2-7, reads EAGVAQSPRYKIIEKRQSVAFWCNPISGHATLYWYQQILGQGPKLLIQFQNNGVVDDSQLPKDRFSAERLKGVDSTLKIQPAKLEDSAVYLCASSLKSAYEQYFGPGTRLTVT.

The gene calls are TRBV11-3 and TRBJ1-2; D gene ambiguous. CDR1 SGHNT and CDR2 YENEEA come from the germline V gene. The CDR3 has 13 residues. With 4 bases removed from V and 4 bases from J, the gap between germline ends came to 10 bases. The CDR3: CASSWQSSYGYTF. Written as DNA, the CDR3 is TGTGCCAGCAGCTGGCAAAGCAGCTATGGCTACACCTTC.

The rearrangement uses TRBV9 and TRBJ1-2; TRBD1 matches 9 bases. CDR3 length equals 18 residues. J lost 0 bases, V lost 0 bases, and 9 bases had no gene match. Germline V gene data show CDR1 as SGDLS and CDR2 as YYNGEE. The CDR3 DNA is TGTGCCAGCAGCGTAGATCCGATGGGACAGGGAGCTAACTATGGCTACACCTTC. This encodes CASSVDPMGQGANYGYTF.

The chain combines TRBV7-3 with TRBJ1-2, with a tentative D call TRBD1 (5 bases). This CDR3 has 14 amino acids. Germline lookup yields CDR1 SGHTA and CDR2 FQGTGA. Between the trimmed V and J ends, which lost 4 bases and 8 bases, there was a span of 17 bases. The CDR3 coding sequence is TGTGCCAGCAGCTCCGTCGGGCAGGGTGAAGGCTACACCTTC. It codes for CASSSVGQGEGYTF.

Here the CDR3 DNA reads TGTGCCAGCAGCCCGGAAGGGTTCAGGGGATTGAACGAGCAGTACTTC. This codes for CASSPEGFRGLNEQYF. The V call is TRBV5-6, the J call TRBJ2-7; possibly TRBD1 for D (6 bases). V lost 4 bases, J lost 5 bases, and 22 bases lay in between. The CDR3 length is 16 residues. CDR1 and CDR2 (germline): SGHDT, YYEEEE.

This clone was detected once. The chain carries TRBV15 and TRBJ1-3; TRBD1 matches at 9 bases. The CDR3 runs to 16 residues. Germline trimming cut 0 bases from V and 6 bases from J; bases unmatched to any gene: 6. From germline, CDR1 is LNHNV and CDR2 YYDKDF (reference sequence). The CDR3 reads CATSREVTGGSNTIYF. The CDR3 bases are TGTGCCACCAGCAGAGAAGTGACAGGGGGGTCAAACACCATATATTTT.

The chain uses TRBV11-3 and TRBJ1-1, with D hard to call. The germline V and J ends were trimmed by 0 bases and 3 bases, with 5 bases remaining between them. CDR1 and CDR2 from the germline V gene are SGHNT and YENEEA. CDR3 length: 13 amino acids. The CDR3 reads CASSLDTDTEAFF. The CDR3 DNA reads TGTGCCAGCAGCTTAGATACGGACACTGAAGCTTTCTTT. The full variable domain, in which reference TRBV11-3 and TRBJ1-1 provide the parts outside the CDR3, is EAGVVQSPRYKIIEKKQPVAFWCNPISGHNTLYWYLQNLGQGPELLIRYENEEAVDDSQLPKDRFSAERLKGVDSTLKIQPAELGDSAVYLCASSLDTDTEAFFGQGTRLTVV.

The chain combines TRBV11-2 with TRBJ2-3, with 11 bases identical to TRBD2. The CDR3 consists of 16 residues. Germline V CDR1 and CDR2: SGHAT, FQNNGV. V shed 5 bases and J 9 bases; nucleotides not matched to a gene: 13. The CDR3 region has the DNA TGTGCCAGCAGCCAGGGGGTAGCGGGAGGGCAGGGGACGCAGTATTTT. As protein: CASSQGVAGGQGTQYF.

The CDR3 bases are TGTGCCATCAATCCGGAATTACTCACCGGGGAGCTGTTTTTT. This gives the protein CAINPELLTGELFF. The V gene is TRBV10-3, the J gene TRBJ2-2, with unresolved D. The germline V and J ends were trimmed by 7 bases and 4 bases, with 13 bases remaining between them. From germline, CDR1 is ENHRY and CDR2 SYGVKD. This CDR3 spans 14 amino acids.

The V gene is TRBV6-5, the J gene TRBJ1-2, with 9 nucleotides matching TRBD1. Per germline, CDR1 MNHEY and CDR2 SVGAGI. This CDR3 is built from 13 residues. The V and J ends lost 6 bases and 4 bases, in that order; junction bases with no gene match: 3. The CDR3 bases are TGTGCCAGCAGACCGGACAGGGGCTATGGCTACACCTTC. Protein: CASRPDRGYGYTF.